These T cell receptor beta chains were read from a single sample in a study of early T cells in non-severe SARS-CoV-2 infection. TCRdb re-called the 5' RACE reads with MiXCR, one entry per CDR3 protein. This table has approximately 45,000 distinct CDR3 sequences, roughly 6.6% appearing once. Material: whole blood. These receptors came from an adult who was a healthcare worker with PCR-confirmed SARS-CoV-2 infection or an uninfected control (not recorded which). Each CDR3 is given with its conserved first and last residue. The D gene is left open where the match is weak. Rows give clone size only sometimes, using once, few, many, or a class for an expanded clone.

>-|TRBJ1-1|TRBD1|TRBV3-1
TGTGCCAGCAGCCCTTACCATCGCCGACAGGGTGGAACTGAAGCTTTCTTT
CASSPYHRRQGGTEAFF
>few|TRBJ2-5|-|TRBV18
TGTGCCAGCTCACCACCGGGATACCAAGAGACCCAGTACTTC
CASSPPGYQETQYF
>many|TRBJ2-3|-|TRBV5-1
TGCGCCAGCAGCTTGTTCGGGACAGATACGCAGTATTTT
CASSLFGTDTQYF
>few|TRBJ2-1|TRBD1|TRBV4-3
TGCGCCAGCAGCCAATCGGACAGGGGCTACAATGAGCAGTTCTTC
CASSQSDRGYNEQFF
>many|TRBJ1-1|-|TRBV3-1
TGTGCCACTGGAGGGTATAAGACTGAAGCTTTCTTT
CATGGYKTEAFF
>-|TRBJ2-3|-|TRBV24-1
TGTGCCACCAGTGAGGACTCGCTGTTGGATACGCAGTATTTT
CATSEDSLLDTQYF
>many|TRBJ2-3|TRBD1|TRBV20-1
TGCAGTGCTAGAGATGCATGGACAGGGGGCCGGAATACGCAGTATTTT
CSARDAWTGGRNTQYF
>many|TRBJ2-2|-|TRBV2
TGTGCCAGCAGTACTACGGGACACAGTGGCACCGGGGAGCTGTTTTTT
CASSTTGHSGTGELFF
>few|TRBJ1-1|-|TRBV7-8
TGTGCCAGCAGCTTAGGGCGGCAGCCGACCACTGAAGCTTTCTTT
CASSLGRQPTTEAFF
>many|TRBJ2-3|TRBD2|TRBV29-1
TGCAGCGTTGAAGGAGCTAGCGGTAACACAGATACGCAGTATTTT
CSVEGASGNTDTQYF
>many|TRBJ1-1|-|TRBV7-9
TGTGCCAGCAGCTTAGCGGAAACGAGTCGGGCTTTCTTT
CASSLAETSRAFF
>-|TRBJ2-7|TRBD2|TRBV20-1
TGCAGTGCTAGAGGGCTAGCGGAATACGAGCAGTACTTC
CSARGLAEYEQYF
>-|TRBJ1-5|-|TRBV12-3/TRBV12-4
TGTGCCAACAGTTTATCAGGGGATAGCAATCAGCCCCAGCATTTT
CANSLSGDSNQPQHF
>many|TRBJ1-4|-|TRBV5-1
TGCGCCAGCAGCCCCTCCGGGACCATTAATGAAAAACTGTTTTTT
CASSPSGTINEKLFF
>many|TRBJ1-2|-|TRBV18
TGTGCCAGCTCACCACAAGTCCGGGAAGAGAACTATGGCTACACCTTC
CASSPQVREENYGYTF
>few|TRBJ1-1|-|TRBV25-1
TGTGCCAGCAGTGCGGACTGGAACACTGAAGCTTTCTTT
CASSADWNTEAFF
>many|TRBJ2-4|-|TRBV12-5
TGTGCTAGTGCCCCAAGCGGAGAGGGGAACATTCAGTACTTC
CASAPSGEGNIQYF
>many|TRBJ1-2|TRBD1|TRBV10-3
TGTGCCGCCGGACAGGGGGCAGGTGGCTACACCTTC
CAAGQGAGGYTF
>-|TRBJ1-1|-|TRBV29-1
TGCAGCGCCTCAGTGAACACTGAAGCTTTCTTT
CSASVNTEAFF
>few|TRBJ1-1|-|TRBV25-1
TGTGCCAGCAGTGAAGGTGGGAAACCGAACACTGAAGCTTTCTTT
CASSEGGKPNTEAFF
>-|TRBJ2-7|-|TRBV5-1
TGCGCCAGCAGCTTGGATCCGTCGAGCTCCTACGAGCAGTACTTC
CASSLDPSSSYEQYF
>-|TRBJ1-4|-|TRBV10-2
TGCGCCAGCAGGATGGGCCTAACTGATGAAAAACTGTTTTTT
CASRMGLTDEKLFF
>-|TRBJ1-6|TRBD1|TRBV5-1
TGCGCCAGCAGCTTGGGAGAGGGACAGGGGGCGCGATCACCCCTCCACTTT
CASSLGEGQGARSPLHF
>-|TRBJ2-7|-|TRBV6-5
TGTGCCAGCAGTCCCCGGGACCGAAAGCTCTACGAGCAGTACTTC
CASSPRDRKLYEQYF
>many|TRBJ1-5|-|TRBV2
TGTGCCAGCAGTGAAGCGCTTGGCCGCAATCAGCCCCAGCATTTT
CASSEALGRNQPQHF
>many|TRBJ2-5|-|TRBV11-2
TGTGCCAGCAGCTTAGGAGAAAAGGAGACCCAGTACTTC
CASSLGEKETQYF
>many|TRBJ1-5|-|TRBV4-3
TGCGCCAGCAGCCAAGATGCGGTCCTGGGTCATCAGCCCCAGCATTTT
CASSQDAVLGHQPQHF
>few|TRBJ2-7|-|TRBV7-2
TGTGCCAGCAGCTTAGAGGGGGGCGCCTACGAGCAGTACTTC
CASSLEGGAYEQYF
>many|TRBJ2-1|-|TRBV6-2/TRBV6-3
TGTGCCAGCAGTTTCCGACTAGGGGGTGAGCAGTTCTTC
CASSFRLGGEQFF
>few|TRBJ1-2|-|TRBV5-4
TGTGCCAGCAGCTTGGAGGCGGGGACCTATGGCTACACCTTC
CASSLEAGTYGYTF
>many|TRBJ2-2|-|TRBV7-8
TGTGCCAGCAGCTACCACGTTACCGGGGAGCTGTTTTTT
CASSYHVTGELFF
>few|TRBJ2-5|-|TRBV14
TGTGCCAGCAGCCAAGACACGATCCAAGAGACCCAGTACTTC
CASSQDTIQETQYF
>-|TRBJ1-2|-|TRBV5-1
TGCGCCAGCGGGACAAGGTCCTCTAACTATGGCTACACCTTC
CASGTRSSNYGYTF
>many|TRBJ2-3|TRBD2|TRBV12-3/TRBV12-4
TGTGCCAGCAGCCGCCCCCGAGCGGGGGGGCCAGTGATAGATACGCAGTATTTT
CASSRPRAGGPVIDTQYF
>many|TRBJ2-4|-|TRBV20-1
TGCAGTGCTAGCGAGGGGCCCAAAAACATTCAGTACTTC
CSASEGPKNIQYF
>few|TRBJ2-5|TRBD2|TRBV13
TGTGCCAGCAGCTCGACTAGCGGACAAGAGACCCAGTACTTC
CASSSTSGQETQYF
>few|TRBJ2-2|-|TRBV19
TGTGCCAGTAGCCCTCCGGCAGCACGGGGGGAGCTGTTTTTT
CASSPPAARGELFF